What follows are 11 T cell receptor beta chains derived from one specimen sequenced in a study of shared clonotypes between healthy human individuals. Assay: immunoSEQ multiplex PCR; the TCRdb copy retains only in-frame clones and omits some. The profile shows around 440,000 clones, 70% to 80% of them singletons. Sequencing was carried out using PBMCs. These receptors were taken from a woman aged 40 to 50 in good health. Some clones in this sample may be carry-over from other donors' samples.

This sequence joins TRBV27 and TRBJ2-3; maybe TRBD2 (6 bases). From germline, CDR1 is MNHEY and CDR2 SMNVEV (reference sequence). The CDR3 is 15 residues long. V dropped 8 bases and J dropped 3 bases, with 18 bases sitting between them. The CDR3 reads CASGGGRIGTDTQYF. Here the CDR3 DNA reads TGTGCCAGCGGTGGTGGGAGGATCGGAACAGATACGCAGTATTTT.

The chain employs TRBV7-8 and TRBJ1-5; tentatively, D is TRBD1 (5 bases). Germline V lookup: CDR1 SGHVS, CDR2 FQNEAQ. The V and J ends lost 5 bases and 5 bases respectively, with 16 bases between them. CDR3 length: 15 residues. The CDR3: CASSRDRNPHQPQHF. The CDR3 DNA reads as TGTGCCAGCAGCCGGGACCGCAACCCGCATCAGCCCCAGCATTTT.

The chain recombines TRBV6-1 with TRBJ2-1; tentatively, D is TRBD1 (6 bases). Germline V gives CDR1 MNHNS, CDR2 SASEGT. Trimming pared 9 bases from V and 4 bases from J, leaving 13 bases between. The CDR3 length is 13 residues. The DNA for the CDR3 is TGTGCCAGTCGGACAGAATGGTACAATGAGCAGTTCTTC. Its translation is CASRTEWYNEQFF.

This CDR3 reads CASSPSFGGPVDEQYF. The CDR3 DNA reads TGTGCCAGCAGCCCCAGTTTTGGGGGGCCGGTCGACGAGCAGTACTTC. V usage is TRBV7-9 and J usage is TRBJ2-7; D may be TRBD1 or TRBD2 (6 bases each). Trimming removed 5 bases at V and 5 bases at J, with 22 bases between. In germline, CDR1 is SEHNR, CDR2 FQNEAQ (reference sequence). This CDR3 has 16 amino acids.

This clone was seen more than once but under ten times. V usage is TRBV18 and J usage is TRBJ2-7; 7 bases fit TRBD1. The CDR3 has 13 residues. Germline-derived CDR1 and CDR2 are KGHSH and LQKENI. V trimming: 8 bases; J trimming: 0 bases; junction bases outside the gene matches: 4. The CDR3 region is CASRRQGSYEQYF. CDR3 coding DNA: TGTGCCAGCCGTCGACAGGGCTCCTACGAGCAGTACTTC.

CDR3 DNA sequence: TGTGCCAGCCGACCTAGCGGGAGGGCCCGTGAGCAGTACTTC. Its protein product is CASRPSGRAREQYF. The J gene is TRBJ2-7, the V gene TRBV28, with 12 bases that match TRBD2. The CDR3 has 14 residues. V shed 8 bases, J shed 7 bases, and the junction held 9 bases outside the gene matches. Germline values: CDR1 MDHEN, CDR2 SYDVKM.

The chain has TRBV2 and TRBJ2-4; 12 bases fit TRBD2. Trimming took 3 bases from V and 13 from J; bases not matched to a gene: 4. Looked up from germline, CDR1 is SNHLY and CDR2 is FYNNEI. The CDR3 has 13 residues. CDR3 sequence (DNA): TGTGCCAGCAGTGAGCCTAGCGGGAGGGAGCAGTACTTC. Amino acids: CASSEPSGREQYF.

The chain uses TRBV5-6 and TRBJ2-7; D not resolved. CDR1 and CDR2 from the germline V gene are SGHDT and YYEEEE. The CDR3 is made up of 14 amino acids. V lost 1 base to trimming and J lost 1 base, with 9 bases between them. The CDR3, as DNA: TGTGCCAGCAGCTTGTACAGCCGGTCCTACGAGCAGTACTTC. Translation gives CASSLYSRSYEQYF.

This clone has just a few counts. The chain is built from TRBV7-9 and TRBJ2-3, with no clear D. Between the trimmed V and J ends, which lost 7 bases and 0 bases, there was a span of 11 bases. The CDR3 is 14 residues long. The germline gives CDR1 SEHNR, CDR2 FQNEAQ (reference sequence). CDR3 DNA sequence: TGTGCCAGCACCATTTCTTATAGCACAGATACGCAGTATTTT. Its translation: CASTISYSTDTQYF.

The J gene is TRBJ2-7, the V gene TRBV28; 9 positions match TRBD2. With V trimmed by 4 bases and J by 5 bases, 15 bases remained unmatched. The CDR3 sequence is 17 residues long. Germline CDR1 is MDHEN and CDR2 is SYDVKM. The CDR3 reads CASSSLGPSGIGDEQYF. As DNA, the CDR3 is TGTGCCAGCAGTTCCCTGGGTCCTAGCGGGATAGGCGACGAGCAGTACTTC.

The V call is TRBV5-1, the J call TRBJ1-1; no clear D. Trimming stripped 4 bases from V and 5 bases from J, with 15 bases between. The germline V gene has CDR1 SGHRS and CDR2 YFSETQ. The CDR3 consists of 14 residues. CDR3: CASSPTAGDTEAFF. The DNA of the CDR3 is TGCGCCAGCAGCCCAACAGCCGGAGATACTGAAGCTTTCTTT.